This TCR beta chain is drawn from a study of T cell responses to AZD1222 COVID-19 vaccine. General study points: Repertoires in all cases were sampled only once the peak T cell response had passed. Reportedly, nearly half of unique spike TCRs recognized epitopes outside B.1.351/B.1.1.7 mutations.

The data were produced by immunoSEQ multiplex PCR, yet TCRdb's version contains in-frame clones alone and is incomplete. The sample has 150,000 to 200,000 clones, around 92% seen once. Notes on this clone: Its target is not known.

Trimming pared 9 bases from V and 9 bases from J, leaving 12 bases between. Germline V gene data show CDR1 as LNHDA and CDR2 as SQIVND (reference sequence). The CDR3 totals 11 residues. The sample was peripheral blood, taken on day 0 of AZD1222 vaccination. The clonotype originates from an adult in good health. The gene calls are TRBV19 and TRBJ2-4; D gene ambiguous. In DNA, the CDR3 is TGTGCCAGCACGAGCGAAGGCATTCAGTACTTC. It translates to CASTSEGIQYF. The complete variable domain, with remaining parts taken from reference TRBV19 and TRBJ2-4, reads DGGITQSPKYLFRKEGQNVTLSCEQNLNHDAMYWYRQDPGQGLRLIYYSQIVNDFQKGDIAEGYSVSREKKESFPLTVTSAQKNPTAFYLCASTSEGIQYFGAGTRLSVL.